Sequencing of this T cell receptor (beta chain) was carried out in a study of OX40 agonist ivuxolimab in advanced cancers. Background on the study: Patients receiving dose escalation had hepatocellular carcinoma, melanoma, renal cell or head and neck cancer. Findings and limits, study-wide: At 0.1 to 3.0 mg/kg, CD4+ and CD8+ blood T cells expanded clonally by week 6. Partial responders at 0.1-3.0 mg/kg had among the lowest clonal expansion.

Germline-derived CDR1 and CDR2 are MDHEN and SYDVKM. With V trimmed by 5 bases and J by 3 bases, 8 bases remained unmatched. This CDR3 has 15 amino acids. Comment on this clone: Its antigen is currently unknown.

Sequencing was performed with immunoSEQ multiplex PCR; in TCRdb, only in-frame clones are kept and a portion is missing. The sample has about 58,000 clones; around 88% are singletons. The sequence came from an adult with an advanced solid tumor such as melanoma, head and neck, liver or kidney cancer. Here the sequenced sample was CD4+ or CD8+ T cells sorted from blood, taken in a trial of the OX40 agonist ivuxolimab. The V and J genes are TRBV28 and TRBJ1-1; TRBD1 matches at 8 bases. CDR3 in DNA: TGTGCCAGCAGTCCAGGGGGCGCGGAGTACACTGAAGCTTTCTTT. The encoded protein is CASSPGGAEYTEAFF.